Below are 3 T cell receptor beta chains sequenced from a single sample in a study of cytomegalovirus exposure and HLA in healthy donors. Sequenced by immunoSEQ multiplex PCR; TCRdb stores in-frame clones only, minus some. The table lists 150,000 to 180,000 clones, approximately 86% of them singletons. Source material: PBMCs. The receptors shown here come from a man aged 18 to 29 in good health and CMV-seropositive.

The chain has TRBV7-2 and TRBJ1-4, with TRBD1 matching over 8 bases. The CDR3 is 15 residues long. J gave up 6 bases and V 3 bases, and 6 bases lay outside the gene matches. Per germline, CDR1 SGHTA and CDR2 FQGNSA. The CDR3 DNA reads TGTGCCAGCAGCTTCTCAGGGGGCGCGGATGAAAAACTGTTTTTT. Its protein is CASSFSGGADEKLFF.

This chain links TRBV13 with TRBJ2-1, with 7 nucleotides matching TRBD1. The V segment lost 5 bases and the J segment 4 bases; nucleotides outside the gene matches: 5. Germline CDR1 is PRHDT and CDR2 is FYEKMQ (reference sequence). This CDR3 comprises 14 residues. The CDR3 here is CASSHRTGYNEQFF. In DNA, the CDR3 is TGTGCCAGCAGCCACAGGACAGGTTACAATGAGCAGTTCTTC.

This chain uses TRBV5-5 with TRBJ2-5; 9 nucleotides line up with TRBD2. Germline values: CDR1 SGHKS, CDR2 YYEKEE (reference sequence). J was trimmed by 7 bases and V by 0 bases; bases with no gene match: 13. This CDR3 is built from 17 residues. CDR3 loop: CASSLELREGPWGTQYF. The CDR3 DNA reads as TGTGCCAGCAGCTTGGAATTGCGGGAGGGCCCCTGGGGGACCCAGTACTTC. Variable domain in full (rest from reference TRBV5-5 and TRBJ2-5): DAGVTQSPTHLIKTRGQQVTLRCSPISGHKSVSWYQQVLGQGPQFIFQYYEKEERGRGNFPDRFSARQFPNYSSELNVNALLLGDSALYLCASSLELREGPWGTQYFGPGTRLLVL.